Listed here are 9 T cell receptor beta chains from one sample, sequenced in a study of T-cell reconstitution after alpha-beta-depleted transplantation in children. Library preparation (for TCRbeta) was performed with unique molecular identifiers. TCRdb fed the PCR reads into MiXCR, producing one record per CDR3 protein. This sample has fewer than 550,000 distinct CDR3 sequences, with 10% to 13% found just once. The starting material was PBMCs, obtained before TCRalphabeta/CD19-depleted stem cell transplant. The source of these receptors is a child aged 2 to 10 with inherited bone marrow failure, due to receive a stem cell transplant.

The chain carries TRBV4-1 and TRBJ2-1; D is possibly TRBD2 (6 bases). The V gene lost 1 base and the J gene lost 2 bases, with 15 bases spanning the gap. Germline V gene sequence: CDR1 MGHRA, CDR2 YSYEKL. CDR3 length equals 17 residues. CDR3 amino acids: CASSQVGGGGTYNEQFF. The DNA for the CDR3 is TGCGCCAGCAGCCAAGTGGGAGGAGGAGGCACCTACAATGAGCAGTTCTTC.

In its sample, this clonotype was seen many times. CDR3 in amino acids: CASGRGGNQPQHF. CDR3 DNA: TGTGCCAGCGGGCGGGGGGGCAATCAGCCCCAGCATTTT. The gene calls are TRBV7-9 and TRBJ1-5; weak D call: TRBD1 (5 bases). CDR1 SEHNR and CDR2 FQNEAQ come from the germline V gene (reference sequence). The V end lost 8 bases, the J end lost 2 bases, and 10 bases lay between the germline ends. The CDR3 runs to 13 residues.

This clonotype occurred many times. The chain has TRBV20-1 and TRBJ2-3; maybe TRBD2 (5 bases). Germline V CDR1 and CDR2: DFQATT, SNEGSKA (reference sequence). The V and J ends lost 5 bases and 4 bases respectively, with 10 bases between them. The CDR3 covers 12 residues. CDR3 residues: CSAPARADTQYF. The CDR3 coding sequence is TGCAGTGCTCCCGCGAGGGCAGATACGCAGTATTTT.

Only one count was recorded for this clonotype. The V gene is TRBV20-1, the J gene TRBJ2-4; TRBD1 matches at 9 bases. Germline assignment: CDR1 DFQATT and CDR2 SNEGSKA (reference sequence). The CDR3 length is 15 residues. V was clipped by 5 bases and J by 2 bases; unmatched bases: 7. The CDR3 bases are TGCAGTGCTCCGGACAGGGGTAGGACCAAAAACATTCAGTACTTC. As protein: CSAPDRGRTKNIQYF.

V and J are TRBV7-6 and TRBJ2-7, with unresolved D. This CDR3 contains 15 residues. Germline V gives CDR1 SGHVS, CDR2 FNYEAQ. V was shortened by 1 base and J by 0 bases, with 10 bases between the two germline ends. CDR3 nucleotide sequence: TGTGCCAGCAGCTTAGGCCCAGATGGCTCCTACGAGCAGTACTTC. As protein: CASSLGPDGSYEQYF.

The chain carries TRBV5-4 and TRBJ2-5, with D possibly being TRBD2 (5 bases). Trimming removed 4 bases from V and 2 bases from J, with 9 bases in between. Per germline, CDR1 SGHNT and CDR2 YYREEE (reference sequence). This CDR3 region has 13 residues. The chain's CDR3 is CASSIRGQETQYF. The CDR3 DNA is TGTGCCAGCAGCATCCGGGGTCAAGAGACCCAGTACTTC.

This clonotype was detected ten times or more. The chain has TRBV6-5 and TRBJ1-1, with unresolved D. Trimming stripped 4 bases from V and 5 bases from J, with 14 bases between. The CDR3 runs to 14 residues. Per the germline V gene, CDR1 is MNHEY and CDR2 is SVGAGI. The CDR3 sequence is CASSSPGAITEAFF. The CDR3 DNA reads TGTGCCAGCAGTTCACCGGGAGCCATTACTGAAGCTTTCTTT.

In its sample, this clonotype was seen many times. The chain joins TRBV7-9 to TRBJ2-5, with 12 bases lining up with TRBD1. J lost 4 bases, V lost 5 bases, and 8 bases had no gene match. The V gene's germline CDR1 is SEHNR and CDR2 FQNEAQ (reference sequence). The CDR3 covers 16 residues. The CDR3 DNA reads as TGTGCCAGCAGCCACGGGACAGGGGGCGCGGGAGAGACCCAGTACTTC. As protein: CASSHGTGGAGETQYF. The whole variable domain, remainder taken from reference TRBV7-9 and TRBJ2-5, is DTGVSQNPRHKITKRGQNVTFRCDPISEHNRLYWYRQTLGQGPEFLTYFQNEAQLEKSRLLSDRFSAERPKGSFSTLEIQRTEQGDSAMYLCASSHGTGGAGETQYFGPGTRLLVL.

This clonotype was seen repeatedly, ten times or more. The chain combines TRBV10-2 with TRBJ2-3; D ambiguous. Germline V lookup: CDR1 WSHSY, CDR2 SAAADI. The V end lost 2 bases, the J end lost 6 bases, and 12 bases lay between the germline ends. This CDR3 comprises 14 residues. The CDR3 is CASSEVGARDTQYF. The CDR3 DNA reads TGCGCCAGCAGTGAGGTTGGTGCCAGGGATACGCAGTATTTT.